The 31 T cell receptor beta chains given below trace back to one sample, sequenced in a study of CD8+ T cells in alopecia areata. cDNA prepared by RNA extraction and subsequent reverse transcription served as the template for sequencing. The method was immunoSEQ multiplex PCR; TCRdb's version includes in-frame clones alone and lacks a portion of them. The profile shows some 120,000 clones, around 50% of them singletons. The sequences come from CD4+ T cells sorted from blood, collected at week 0. These receptors came from a human donor with alopecia areata.

The gene calls are TRBV29-1 and TRBJ1-2, with D maybe TRBD1 (5 bases). CDR1 and CDR2 (germline): SQVTM, ANQGSEA. Trimming stripped 3 bases from V and 6 bases from J, with 11 bases between. The CDR3 length is 12 residues. The CDR3: CSVERQGNGYTF. The DNA for the CDR3 is TGCAGCGTTGAGCGGCAGGGTAATGGCTACACCTTC. The variable domain in full, completed from reference TRBV29-1 and TRBJ1-2, reads SAVISQKPSRDICQRGTSLTIQCQVDSQVTMMFWYRQQPGQSLTLIATANQGSEATYESGFVIDKFPISRPNLTFSTLTVSNMSPEDSSIYLCSVERQGNGYTFGSGTRLTVV.

The chain uses TRBV7-3 and TRBJ2-7, with 13 bases matching TRBD2. The CDR3 spans 14 residues. Trimming took 5 bases from V and 7 from J; bases not matched to a gene: 5. CDR1 and CDR2 from the germline V gene are SGHTA and FQGTGA. The CDR3 region has the DNA TGTGCCAGCAGCCCTACTAGCGGGAGGGGGGAGCAGTACTTC. Its protein product is CASSPTSGRGEQYF.

This sequence joins TRBV5-4 and TRBJ2-6; TRBD1 matches at 7 bases. CDR1 and CDR2 from the germline V gene are SGHNT and YYREEE (reference sequence). Unmatched junction bases numbered 11, after V lost 4 bases and J lost 4 bases. The CDR3 runs to 17 residues. CDR3 nucleotides: TGTGCCAGCAGCCCTAAAGGGGGCGTCTCCGGGGCCAACGTCCTGACTTTC. Translation gives CASSPKGGVSGANVLTF.

This clone came up a few times. This chain uses TRBV7-9 with TRBJ2-5; D is undetermined. The CDR3 is 14 residues long. Looked up from germline, CDR1 is SEHNR and CDR2 is FQNEAQ (reference sequence). The V and J ends lost 3 bases and 2 bases respectively, with 10 bases between them. CDR3 amino acids: CASSFTSDQETQYF. The CDR3, as DNA: TGTGCCAGCAGCTTCACTTCCGATCAAGAGACCCAGTACTTC.

This clone was recorded a few times. The chain recombines TRBV29-1 with TRBJ1-2; TRBD1 matches at 10 bases. V shed 2 bases and J 3 bases; nucleotides not matched to a gene: 6. CDR1 is SQVTM and CDR2 is ANQGSEA in the germline V gene. The CDR3 has 15 amino acids. The CDR3 sequence is CSVEPRDRGDYGYTF. The CDR3 region has the DNA TGCAGCGTTGAACCACGGGACAGGGGTGACTATGGCTACACCTTC.

V and J are TRBV5-4 and TRBJ2-5; tentative D call: TRBD2 (5 bases). The CDR3 spans 14 residues. Germline loops: CDR1 SGHNT, CDR2 YYREEE (reference sequence). The germline V and J ends were trimmed by 1 base and 1 base, with 8 bases remaining between them. Here the CDR3 reads CASSLRSGQETQYF. The CDR3, as DNA: TGTGCCAGCAGCTTGAGGAGCGGCCAAGAGACCCAGTACTTC.

This sequence joins TRBV18 and TRBJ2-7; D unclear. There are 12 residues in the CDR3. Germline assignment: CDR1 KGHSH and CDR2 LQKENI. V was pared by 6 bases and J by 2 bases, with 8 bases between. CDR3 DNA sequence: TGTGCCAGCTCGCCTCAAACCTACGAGCAGTACTTC. Translated, it gives CASSPQTYEQYF.

The chain has TRBV11-2 and TRBJ1-2, with TRBD1 as a possible D gene (6 bases). Germline V CDR1 and CDR2: SGHAT, FQNNGV. V gave up 5 bases and J gave up 4 bases, with 11 bases separating them. This CDR3 region has 13 residues. This CDR3 reads CASSLGQSYGYTF. The CDR3 coding sequence is TGTGCCAGCAGCCTTGGACAGTCCTATGGCTACACCTTC.

This chain joins TRBV9 and TRBJ2-7; 11 bases fit TRBD1. Trimming removed 1 base from V and 3 bases from J; junction bases left unmatched: 3. This CDR3 is 15 amino acids long. Germline CDR1 SGDLS, CDR2 YYNGEE. The CDR3 DNA sequence: TGTGCCAGCAGCGTAACCGGGACAGGGGGCTACGAGCAGTACTTC. Encoded protein: CASSVTGTGGYEQYF.

The chain is built from TRBV15 and TRBJ2-3; TRBD2 matches 11 bases. After removal of 7 bases from V and 3 bases from J, the junction contained 9 bases not matched to a gene. This CDR3 is built from 16 residues. The germline V gene encodes CDR1 LNHNV and CDR2 YYDKDF (reference sequence). CDR3 region: CATKEPSGGSTDTQYF. CDR3 sequence (DNA): TGTGCCACCAAGGAACCTAGCGGGGGGAGTACAGATACGCAGTATTTT.

In this sample, this clone turned up a few times. The genes are TRBV7-9 and TRBJ1-1, with unresolved D. The germline gives CDR1 SEHNR, CDR2 FQNEAQ (reference sequence). Trimming took off 7 bases at V and 4 bases at J, with 7 bases between the two ends. The CDR3 spans 11 residues. The CDR3 spells CASTYSTEAFF. The CDR3 region has the DNA TGTGCCAGCACCTACAGCACTGAAGCTTTCTTT. Using reference TRBV7-9 and TRBJ1-1 for the parts outside the CDR3, the full variable domain is DTGVSQNPRHKITKRGQNVTFRCDPISEHNRLYWYRQTLGQGPEFLTYFQNEAQLEKSRLLSDRFSAERPKGSFSTLEIQRTEQGDSAMYLCASTYSTEAFFGQGTRLTVV.

The gene calls are TRBV29-1 and TRBJ1-2; 9 bases are shared with TRBD1. Germline CDR1 reads SQVTM; CDR2 reads ANQGSEA. The CDR3 runs 12 residues. CDR3 region: CSRPDRGPGYTF. DNA for the CDR3: TGCAGTCGACCGGACAGGGGCCCGGGCTACACCTTC.

As concerns this clone: Its ends do not fully match the called genes, so a read error is possible. The J gene is TRBJ1-2, the V gene TRBV20-1; D is unresolved. Per germline, CDR1 DFQATT and CDR2 SNEGSKA (reference sequence). This CDR3 region has 9 residues. The CDR3 reads CRANYGYTF. The CDR3 coding sequence is TGCAGGGCTAACTATGGCTACACCTTC.

CDR3 amino acids: CAWSVNFHEQYF. Here the CDR3 DNA reads TGTGCCTGGAGTGTAAACTTCCACGAGCAGTACTTC. The chain joins TRBV30 to TRBJ2-7, with no clear D. This CDR3 region has 12 residues. Between the trimmed V and J ends, which lost 0 bases and 5 bases, there was a span of 8 bases. Germline CDR1 and CDR2: GTSNPN and SVGIG (reference sequence).

This clone came up a few times. One junction end disagrees with the germline gene, perhaps due to a read error. The chain carries TRBV29-1 and TRBJ2-5; D remains ambiguous. The germline V gene encodes CDR1 SQVTM and CDR2 ANQGSEA. The length of the CDR3 is 11 residues. CDR3 in amino acids: CSVEEGEPQYF. For the CDR3, the DNA is TGCAGCGTTGAAGAAGGAGAGCCCCAGTACTTC.

The chain joins TRBV19 to TRBJ1-2, with D unclear. CDR3 length: 13 amino acids. Germline values: CDR1 LNHDA, CDR2 SQIVND (reference sequence). The V end was cut by 10 bases, the J end by 2 bases, with 14 bases between. CDR3 in amino acids: CAIRLTENYGYTF. CDR3 nucleotides: TGTGCCATTCGTCTGACCGAAAACTATGGCTACACCTTC.

The chain links TRBV5-1 to TRBJ1-1; D unresolved. V lost 6 bases and J 1 base, leaving 19 bases between the germline ends. In germline, CDR1 is SGHRS, CDR2 YFSETQ. There are 16 residues in the CDR3. The CDR3 DNA reads as TGCGCCAGCACTATTGGCCTTGGAGGGCGGAACACTGAAGCTTTCTTT. Translation gives CASTIGLGGRNTEAFF. Variable domain in full (rest from reference TRBV5-1 and TRBJ1-1): KAGVTQTPRYLIKTRGQQVTLSCSPISGHRSVSWYQQTPGQGLQFLFEYFSETQRNKGNFPGRFSGRQFSNSRSEMNVSTLELGDSALYLCASTIGLGGRNTEAFFGQGTRLTVV.

This chain uses TRBV6-6 with TRBJ2-7, with D unresolved. CDR3 length: 15 amino acids. The V gene's germline CDR1 is MNHNY and CDR2 SVGAGI (reference sequence). V was pared by 2 bases and J by 1 base, with 12 bases between. The CDR3, as DNA: TGTGCCAGCAGTTACATCGCCCGGCAATCCTACGAGCAGTACTTC. Encoded protein: CASSYIARQSYEQYF.

The rearrangement joins TRBV5-4 to TRBJ1-2; 9 positions agree with TRBD1. This CDR3 region has 15 residues. Losses at the gene ends were 2 bases for V and 6 bases for J; bases not matched to a gene: 8. Germline assignment: CDR1 SGHNT and CDR2 YYREEE (reference sequence). CDR3 sequence: CASSLQGAHTNGYTF. In DNA form, the CDR3 reads TGTGCCAGCAGCTTACAGGGGGCGCATACAAATGGCTACACCTTC.

The genes are TRBV10-3 and TRBJ2-1; 9 nucleotides line up with TRBD1. V shed 0 bases and J 4 bases; nucleotides not matched to a gene: 7. The germline V gene has CDR1 ENHRY and CDR2 SYGVKD. This CDR3 comprises 17 residues. This CDR3 is CAISESTGTGYYNEQFF. The CDR3 nucleotides read TGTGCCATCAGTGAGTCCACCGGGACAGGGTATTACAATGAGCAGTTCTTC.

CDR3 sequence (DNA): TGCGCCAGCAGCTTGGGACCAGGGTACGAGCAGTACTTC. Translation: CASSLGPGYEQYF. The chain combines TRBV5-1 with TRBJ2-7; a possible D gene is TRBD1 (5 bases). The CDR3 runs to 13 residues. CDR1 and CDR2 from the germline V gene are SGHRS and YFSETQ. Trimming removed 0 bases at V and 4 bases at J, with 8 bases between. Variable domain in full (rest from reference TRBV5-1 and TRBJ2-7): KAGVTQTPRYLIKTRGQQVTLSCSPISGHRSVSWYQQTPGQGLQFLFEYFSETQRNKGNFPGRFSGRQFSNSRSEMNVSTLELGDSALYLCASSLGPGYEQYFGPGTRLTVT.

The chain links TRBV5-4 to TRBJ2-7, with 11 bases fitting TRBD2. The CDR3 consists of 16 residues. J gave up 7 bases and V 3 bases, and 12 bases lay outside the gene matches. Per germline, CDR1 SGHNT and CDR2 YYREEE (reference sequence). In DNA form, the CDR3 reads TGTGCCAGCAGCTCGGGGACTAGCGGAGAGGGGCGGGAGCAGTACTTC. Its protein is CASSSGTSGEGREQYF.

This clone was observed a few times. J is TRBJ2-1 and V is TRBV30, with D perhaps assigned TRBD1 or TRBD2 (7 bases each). V dropped 5 bases and J dropped 0 bases, with 14 bases sitting between them. There are 15 residues in the CDR3. CDR1 and CDR2 from the germline V gene are GTSNPN and SVGIG (reference sequence). The CDR3 DNA is TGTGCCTGGCGACAGGGCGGGAGCTCCTACAATGAGCAGTTCTTC. Translation gives CAWRQGGSSYNEQFF.

Worth noting for this clone: Other DNA sequences within the sample encode an identical CDR3. This chain joins TRBV11-2 and TRBJ2-1; D gene uncertain. V was clipped by 3 bases and J by 5 bases, with 8 bases between them. Germline values: CDR1 SGHAT, CDR2 FQNNGV. CDR3 length: 13 residues. CDR3 sequence reads: CASSFTADNEQFF. CDR3 coding DNA: TGTGCCAGCAGCTTTACCGCGGACAATGAGCAGTTCTTC. Supplemented by reference TRBV11-2 and TRBJ2-1, the full variable domain reads EAGVAQSPRYKIIEKRQSVAFWCNPISGHATLYWYQQILGQGPKLLIQFQNNGVVDDSQLPKDRFSAERLKGVDSTLKIQPAKLEDSAVYLCASSFTADNEQFFGPGTRLTVL.

V and J are TRBV28 and TRBJ2-7, with D perhaps given as TRBD1 or TRBD2 (6 bases each). The CDR3 covers 16 residues. Germline CDR1 reads MDHEN; CDR2 reads SYDVKM. V lost 5 bases, J lost 3 bases, and 20 bases lay in between. CDR3 protein: CASSPGANSRSYEQYF. CDR3 DNA: TGTGCCAGCAGTCCGGGGGCCAATTCGCGGAGCTACGAGCAGTACTTC.

The chain recombines TRBV27 with TRBJ2-1, with 14 bases aligning to TRBD2. The V and J ends lost 5 bases and 7 bases, in that order; junction bases with no gene match: 13. Germline V lookup: CDR1 MNHEY, CDR2 SMNVEV (reference sequence). CDR3 length equals 18 residues. CDR3 sequence: CASSDRGLAGAWANEQFF. CDR3 nucleotides: TGTGCCAGCAGTGACCGGGGACTAGCGGGAGCTTGGGCGAATGAGCAGTTCTTC.

The chain carries TRBV5-1 and TRBJ2-7, with D possibly TRBD1 on 5 matching bases. Trimming left V 2 bases short and J 3 bases short, with 12 bases between. Germline CDR1 SGHRS, CDR2 YFSETQ. This CDR3 has 14 residues. DNA of the CDR3: TGCGCCAGCAGCTTACAGGCCCCACGCTACGAGCAGTACTTC. Its translation: CASSLQAPRYEQYF.

The genes are TRBV4-3 and TRBJ2-3, with 8 bases lining up with TRBD2. Germline-derived CDR1 and CDR2 are LGHNA and YSLEER. This CDR3 spans 18 amino acids. V dropped 0 bases and J dropped 5; count of bases not matched to a gene: 13. CDR3 bases: TGCGCCAGCAGCCAAGATCTAACGGGAGGGGGGGGCGGAGATACGCAGTATTTT. This codes for CASSQDLTGGGGGDTQYF.

This clone came up a few times. The rearrangement joins TRBV11-1 to TRBJ2-7; 7 positions agree with TRBD1. This CDR3 has 15 amino acids. The junction had 3 bases not matched to a gene; V was cut back by 1 base and J by 0 bases. The V gene's germline CDR1 is SGHAT and CDR2 FQDESV (reference sequence). The CDR3 sequence is CASSLGGQPSYEQYF. Here the CDR3 DNA reads TGTGCCAGCAGCTTAGGGGGACAGCCCTCCTACGAGCAGTACTTC.

The chain links TRBV7-9 to TRBJ2-5; possible D gene TRBD2, 6 bases. The V gene lost 3 bases and the J gene lost 2 bases, with 7 bases spanning the gap. Germline values: CDR1 SEHNR, CDR2 FQNEAQ (reference sequence). The CDR3 sequence is 13 residues long. The CDR3 DNA follows: TGTGCCAGCAGCTTTGGAGGGCAAGAGACCCAGTACTTC. Residues: CASSFGGQETQYF.

V gene TRBV18 combines with J gene TRBJ2-1; 9 bases fit TRBD1. The V segment lost 4 bases and the J segment 5 bases; nucleotides outside the gene matches: 9. Germline CDR1 is KGHSH and CDR2 is LQKENI. The CDR3 length is 16 residues. The CDR3 DNA is TGTGCCAGCTCACTATCTTCCGGGACAGGGAACAATGAGCAGTTCTTC. Protein sequence: CASSLSSGTGNNEQFF.